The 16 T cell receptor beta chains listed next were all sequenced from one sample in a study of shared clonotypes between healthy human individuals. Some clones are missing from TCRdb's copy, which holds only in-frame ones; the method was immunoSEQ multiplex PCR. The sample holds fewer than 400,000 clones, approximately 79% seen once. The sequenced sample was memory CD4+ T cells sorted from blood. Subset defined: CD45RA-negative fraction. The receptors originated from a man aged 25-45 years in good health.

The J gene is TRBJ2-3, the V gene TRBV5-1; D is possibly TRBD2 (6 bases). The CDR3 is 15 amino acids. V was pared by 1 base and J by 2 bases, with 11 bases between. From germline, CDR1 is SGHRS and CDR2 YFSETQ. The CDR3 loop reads CASSLMGGTTDTQYF. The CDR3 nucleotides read TGCGCCAGCAGCTTGATGGGCGGGACCACAGATACGCAGTATTTT.

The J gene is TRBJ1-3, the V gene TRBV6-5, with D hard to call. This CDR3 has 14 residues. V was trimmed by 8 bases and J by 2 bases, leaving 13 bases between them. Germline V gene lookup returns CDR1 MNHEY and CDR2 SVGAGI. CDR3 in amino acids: CASGSPPTGNTIYF. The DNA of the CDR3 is TGTGCCAGCGGGTCGCCGCCAACTGGAAACACCATATATTTT.

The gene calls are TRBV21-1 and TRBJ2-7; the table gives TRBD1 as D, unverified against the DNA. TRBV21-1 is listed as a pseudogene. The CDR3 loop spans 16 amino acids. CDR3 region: CASSTDSGTGANEQYF. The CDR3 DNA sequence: TGTGCCAGCAGCACAGACTCCGGGACAGGGGCCAACGAGCAGTACTTC.

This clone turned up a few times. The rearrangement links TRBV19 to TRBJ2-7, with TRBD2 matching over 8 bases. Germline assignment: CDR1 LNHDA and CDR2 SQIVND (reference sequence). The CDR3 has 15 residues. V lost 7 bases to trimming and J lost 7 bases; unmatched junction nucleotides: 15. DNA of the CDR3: TGTGCCAGTATTGGTCACCAAGCGGGAGCTAGAGAGCAGTACTTC. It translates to CASIGHQAGAREQYF. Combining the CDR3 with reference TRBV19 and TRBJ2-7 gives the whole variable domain DGGITQSPKYLFRKEGQNVTLSCEQNLNHDAMYWYRQDPGQGLRLIYYSQIVNDFQKGDIAEGYSVSREKKESFPLTVTSAQKNPTAFYLCASIGHQAGAREQYFGPGTRLTVT.

The CDR3 nucleotides read TGTGCCAGCATCCCGACTAGCGGAGGCGAAGAGACCCAGTACTTC. Its protein is CASIPTSGGEETQYF. The rearrangement links TRBV6-6 to TRBJ2-5; 9 bases align to TRBD2. The CDR3 extends over 15 amino acids. V lost 7 bases and J lost 3; bases outside the gene matches: 9. Germline V CDR1 and CDR2: MNHNY, SVGAGI (reference sequence).

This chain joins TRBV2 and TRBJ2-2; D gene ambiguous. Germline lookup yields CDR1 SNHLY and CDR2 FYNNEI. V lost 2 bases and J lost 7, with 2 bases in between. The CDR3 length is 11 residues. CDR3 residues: CASSEIGELFF. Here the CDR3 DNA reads TGTGCCAGCAGTGAAATCGGGGAGCTGTTTTTT.

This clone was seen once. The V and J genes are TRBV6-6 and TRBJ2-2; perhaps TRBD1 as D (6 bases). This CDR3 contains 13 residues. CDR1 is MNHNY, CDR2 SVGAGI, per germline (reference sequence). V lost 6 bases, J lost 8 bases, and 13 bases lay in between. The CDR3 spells CASRYTGSGELFF. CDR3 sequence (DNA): TGTGCCAGCAGGTACACAGGGTCAGGGGAGCTGTTTTTT.

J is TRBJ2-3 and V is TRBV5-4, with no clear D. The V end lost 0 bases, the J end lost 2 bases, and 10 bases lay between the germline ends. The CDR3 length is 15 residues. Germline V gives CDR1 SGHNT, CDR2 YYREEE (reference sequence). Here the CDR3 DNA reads TGTGCCAGCAGCTTGGAGCCCCGGTCCACAGATACGCAGTATTTT. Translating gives CASSLEPRSTDTQYF.

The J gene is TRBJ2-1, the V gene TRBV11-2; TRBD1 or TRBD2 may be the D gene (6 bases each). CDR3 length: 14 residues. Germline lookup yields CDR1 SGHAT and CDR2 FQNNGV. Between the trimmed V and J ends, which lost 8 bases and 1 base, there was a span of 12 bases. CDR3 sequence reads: CASGGGTSYNEQFF. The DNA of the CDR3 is TGTGCCAGCGGGGGCGGGACATCCTACAATGAGCAGTTCTTC.

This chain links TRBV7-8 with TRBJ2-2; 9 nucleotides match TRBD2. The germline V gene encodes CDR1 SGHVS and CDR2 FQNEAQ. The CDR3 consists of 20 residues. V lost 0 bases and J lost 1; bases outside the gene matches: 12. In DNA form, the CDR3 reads TGTGCCAGCAGCTTAGCGTTGAGGGTTAGCGGGAGCGGGAACACCGGGGAGCTGTTTTTT. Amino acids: CASSLALRVSGSGNTGELFF.

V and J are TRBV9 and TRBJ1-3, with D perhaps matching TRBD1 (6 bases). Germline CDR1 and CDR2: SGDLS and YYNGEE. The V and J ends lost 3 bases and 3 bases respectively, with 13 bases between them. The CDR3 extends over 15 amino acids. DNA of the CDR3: TGTGCCAGCAGCGAACAGGGAATCAGTGGAAACACCATATATTTT. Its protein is CASSEQGISGNTIYF.

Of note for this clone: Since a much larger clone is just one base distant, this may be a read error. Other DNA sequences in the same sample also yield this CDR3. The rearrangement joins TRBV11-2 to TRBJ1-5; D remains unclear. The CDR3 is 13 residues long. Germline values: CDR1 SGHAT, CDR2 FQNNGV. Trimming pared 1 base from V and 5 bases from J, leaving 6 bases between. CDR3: CASSLGSDQPQHF. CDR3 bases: TGTGCCAGCAGCTTAGGGTCTGATCAGCCCCAGCATTTT.

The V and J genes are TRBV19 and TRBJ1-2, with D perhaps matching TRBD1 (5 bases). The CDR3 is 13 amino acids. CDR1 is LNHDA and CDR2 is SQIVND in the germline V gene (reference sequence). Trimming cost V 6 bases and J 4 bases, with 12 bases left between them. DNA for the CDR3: TGTGCCAGTAGGGCTCTCGGGGCCTATGGCTACACCTTC. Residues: CASRALGAYGYTF.

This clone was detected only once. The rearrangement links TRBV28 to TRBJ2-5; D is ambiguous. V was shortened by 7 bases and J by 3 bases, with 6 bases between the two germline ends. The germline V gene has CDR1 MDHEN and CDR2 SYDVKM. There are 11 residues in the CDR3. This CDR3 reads CASTNKETQYF. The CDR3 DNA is TGTGCCAGCACTAATAAAGAGACCCAGTACTTC.

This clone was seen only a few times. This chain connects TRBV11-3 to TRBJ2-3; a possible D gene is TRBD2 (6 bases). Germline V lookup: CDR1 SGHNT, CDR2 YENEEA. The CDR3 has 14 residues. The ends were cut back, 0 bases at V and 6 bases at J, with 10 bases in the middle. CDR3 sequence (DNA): TGTGCCAGCAGCTTAGATCGACGGGGGGATACGCAGTATTTT. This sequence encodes CASSLDRRGDTQYF. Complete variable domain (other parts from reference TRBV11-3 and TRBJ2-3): EAGVVQSPRYKIIEKKQPVAFWCNPISGHNTLYWYLQNLGQGPELLIRYENEEAVDDSQLPKDRFSAERLKGVDSTLKIQPAELGDSAVYLCASSLDRRGDTQYFGPGTRLTVL.

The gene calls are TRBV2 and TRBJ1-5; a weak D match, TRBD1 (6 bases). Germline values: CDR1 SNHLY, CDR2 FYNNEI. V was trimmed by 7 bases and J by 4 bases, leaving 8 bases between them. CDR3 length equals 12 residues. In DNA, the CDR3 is TGTGCCAGCAATCAGGGGAATCAGCCCCAGCATTTT. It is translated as CASNQGNQPQHF.